The present entry profiles one T cell receptor (beta chain) with its context. Its target is not known. Blood collection times were about day -28 and days 30, 100, 180 posttransplant. These data originate in a study of T cell clonotyping in hematopoietic cell transplantation. Study-wide findings and caveats: No sorting was done, leaving CD4 and CD8 contributions mixed. Pathologically expanded recipient clonotypes increased progressively from day 30 to day 180 as diversity fell.

Profiling relied on immunoSEQ multiplex PCR, and the TCRdb table lists in-frame clones only, not all of them. The top ten clones hold roughly 15% of a sample with about 12,000 clones, approximately 67% of them seen once. Trimming cost V 7 bases and J 3 bases; bases outside gene matches: 9. Germline V lookup: CDR1 LNHDA, CDR2 SQIVND (reference sequence). The CDR3 spans 15 residues. The chain has TRBV19 and TRBJ1-5; 7 bases fit TRBD1. The clonotype comes from a male patient in his sixties who had an allogeneic stem cell transplant from an unrelated donor, so the T cells may come from the graft donor. Some clones in this sample may be carry-over from other donors' samples. The material was peripheral blood mononuclear cells, obtained 180 days after allogeneic stem cell transplant. The CDR3 DNA is TGTGCCAGTATGACAGGGACTACTCACAATCAGCCCCAGCATTTT. It is translated as CASMTGTTHNQPQHF.